Here is one TCR beta chain with its context. This clone was counted between two and nine times. Which antigen it targets is not known. It has no much larger one-base neighbor in the sample; base qualities were not kept. This sample was taken from a study of memory CD4+ T cells and cytomegalovirus serostatus (dated by TCRdb to between 2018 and 2021). For context, the study as a whole: The roughly 35 healthy Belgian adults in the cohort included 9 who were CMV seropositive and roughly 25 who were CMV seronegative. CD4+ memory TCRbeta repertoires of a Belgian cohort with known cytomegalovirus serostatus were sequenced in order to replicate a published TCR-based CMV serostatus classifier.

Single viable CD3+CD4+CD8-CD45RO+ cells were sorted as memory CD4+ T cells on a FACSAria II. To determine CMV serostatus, a Roche Elecsys assay was used that detects serum IgG against CMV pp150, pp28, p38 and p52. Once the samples were thawed, total CD4+ T cells were enriched through positive selection using CD4 magnetic microbeads. Samples originated from another study that specifically interrogated the CD4+ T cell memory repertoire. Peripheral blood mononuclear cells were isolated and cryopreserved according to standard operating procedures, and serum was kept at -80 degrees C. Staining used CD3-PerCP (BW264/56), CD4-APC (RPA-T4), CD45RO-PE (UCHT1) and CD8-Pacific Orange (3B5) antibodies, with Sytox blue excluding non-viable cells. The CDR3 contains 13 residues, cysteine and phenylalanine counted. Only the CDR3 DNA stays, 39 bases, in frame from base 1. From a lookup of the germline V gene, CDR1 and CDR2 are KGHSH and LQKENI. V is clipped by 6 bases and J by 5 bases, and the sequence between their germline boundaries is 14 bases long.

Genomic DNA was extracted from sorted cells with the Quick-DNA Microprep Kit. TCRbeta DNA was amplified with the immunoSEQ hsTCRbeta kit following the manufacturer's protocol. TCRbeta libraries were sequenced on an Illumina MiSeq instrument. Per the original workflow: After out-of-frame sequences were removed, 2 million to 2.5 million distinct TCRbeta sequences remained, averaging about 67,000 per individual. Each individual was scored according to the count of 164 previously reported CMV-associated TCRbeta sequences and the total productive distinct TCRbeta count. A beta-binomial model was reimplemented in Python, and scikit-learn random forests with default parameters were trained on data from the US cohort. Classifier performance on the Belgian cohort was reported as the median AUC with percentile confidence intervals calculated over 10,000 bootstrap iterations. Sourced from immuneACCESS, this table was stored by TCRdb with only in-frame sequences that have V and J called. A share of the clones is absent; for the studies checked, an unresolved V gene accounts for under half, and the remainder has no known explanation. The DNA gave D and trimming, while V, J and clone size come from that table. This sample gives 50,000 or so clones in total; over 60% of them show up just once. The leading ten clones occupy around 1.3% of the sample.

The research as a whole found: Of 170 or so previously reported CMV-associated TCRbeta sequences, about 68 appeared in the CD4+ memory repertoires, each in one to five individuals. Only CD4+CD45RO+ memory cells were sequenced, in contrast to the original study, which included naive and memory CD4+ and CD8+ populations. The results were interpreted as suggesting that the CMV-associated TCR signature is mostly present in the CD4+ memory repertoire. The original-framework classifier achieved a median bootstrapped AUC of about 0.95 with a 95% CI of 0.76-1.00 on the Belgian cohort. For predicting CMV serostatus, the median bootstrapped AUC was about 0.95 using the original framework and roughly 0.91 using a US-trained random forest.

Recombination joined TRBV18 with TRBJ2-7, with the D call perhaps TRBD1 or TRBD2, as 5 bases match in each case. The TCR originated in an adult in good health and CMV-seropositive. What was sequenced was memory CD4+ T cells from blood. This receptor has the CDR3 CASSGAGWNEQYF. The bases read TGTGCCAGCTCGGGAGCAGGGTGGAACGAGCAGTACTTC. Reference TRBV18 and TRBJ2-7 proteins supply the regions before and after the CDR3; the full variable domain is: NAGVMQNPRHLVRRRGQEARLRCSPMKGHSHVYWYRQLPEEGLKFMVYLQKENIIDESGMPKERFSAEFPKEGPSILRIQQVVRGDSAAYFCASSGAGWNEQYFGPGTRLTVT.